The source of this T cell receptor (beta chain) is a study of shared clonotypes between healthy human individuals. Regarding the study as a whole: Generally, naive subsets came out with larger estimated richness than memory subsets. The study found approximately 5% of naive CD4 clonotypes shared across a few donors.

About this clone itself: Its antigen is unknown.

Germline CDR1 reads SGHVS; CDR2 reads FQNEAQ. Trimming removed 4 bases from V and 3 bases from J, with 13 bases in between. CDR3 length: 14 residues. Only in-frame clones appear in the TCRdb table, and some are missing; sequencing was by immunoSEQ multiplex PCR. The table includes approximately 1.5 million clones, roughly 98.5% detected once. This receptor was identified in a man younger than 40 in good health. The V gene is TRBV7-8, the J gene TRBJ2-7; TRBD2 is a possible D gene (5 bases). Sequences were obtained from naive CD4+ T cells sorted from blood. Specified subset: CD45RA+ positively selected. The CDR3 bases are TGTGCCAGCAGCTGGAGCGGAAGACACTACGAGCAGTACTTC. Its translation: CASSWSGRHYEQYF. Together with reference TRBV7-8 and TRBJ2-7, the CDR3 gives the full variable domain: GAGVSQSPRYKVAKRGQDVALRCDPISGHVSLFWYQQALGQGPEFLTYFQNEAQLDKSGLPSDRFFAERPEGSVSTLKIQRTQQEDSAVYLCASSWSGRHYEQYFGPGTRLTVT.